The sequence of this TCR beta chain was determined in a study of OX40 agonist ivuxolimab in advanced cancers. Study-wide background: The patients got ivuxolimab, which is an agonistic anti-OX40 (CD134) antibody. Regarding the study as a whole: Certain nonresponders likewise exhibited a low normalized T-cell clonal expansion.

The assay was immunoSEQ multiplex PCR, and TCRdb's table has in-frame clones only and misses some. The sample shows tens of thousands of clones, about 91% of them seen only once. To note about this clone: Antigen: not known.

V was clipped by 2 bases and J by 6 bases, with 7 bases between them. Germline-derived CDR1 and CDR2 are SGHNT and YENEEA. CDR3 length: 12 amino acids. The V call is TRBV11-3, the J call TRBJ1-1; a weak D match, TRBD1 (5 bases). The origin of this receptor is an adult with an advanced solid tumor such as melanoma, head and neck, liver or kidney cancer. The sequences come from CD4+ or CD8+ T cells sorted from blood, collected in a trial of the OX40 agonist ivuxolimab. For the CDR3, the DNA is TGTGCCAGCAGCTTACGGGGCCCTGAAGCTTTCTTT. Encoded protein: CASSLRGPEAFF.